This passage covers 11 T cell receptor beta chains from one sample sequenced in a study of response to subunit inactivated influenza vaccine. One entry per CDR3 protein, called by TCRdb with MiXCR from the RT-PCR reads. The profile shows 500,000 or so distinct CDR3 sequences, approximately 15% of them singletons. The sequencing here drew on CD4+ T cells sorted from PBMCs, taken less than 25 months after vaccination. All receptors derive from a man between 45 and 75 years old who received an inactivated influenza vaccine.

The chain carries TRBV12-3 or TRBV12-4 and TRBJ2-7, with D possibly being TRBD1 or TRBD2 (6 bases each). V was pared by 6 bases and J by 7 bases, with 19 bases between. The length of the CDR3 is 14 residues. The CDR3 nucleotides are TGTGCCAGCAGCCCCGGGACTGTGAGGGGGGAGCAGTACTTC. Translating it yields CASSPGTVRGEQYF.

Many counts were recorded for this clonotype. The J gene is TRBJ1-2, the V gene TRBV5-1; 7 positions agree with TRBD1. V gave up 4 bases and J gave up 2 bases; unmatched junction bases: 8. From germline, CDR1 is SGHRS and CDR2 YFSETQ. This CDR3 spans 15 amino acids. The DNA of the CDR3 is TGCGCCAGCAGCAGTGTGGAGGGGGCGAACTATGGCTACACCTTC. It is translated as CASSSVEGANYGYTF.

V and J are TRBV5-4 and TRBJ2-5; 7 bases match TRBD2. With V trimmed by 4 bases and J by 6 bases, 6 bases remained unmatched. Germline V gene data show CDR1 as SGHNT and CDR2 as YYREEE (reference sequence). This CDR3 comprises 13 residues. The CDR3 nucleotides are TGTGCCAGCAGCCGAACTAGCGACAAGACCCAGTACTTC. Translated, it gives CASSRTSDKTQYF.

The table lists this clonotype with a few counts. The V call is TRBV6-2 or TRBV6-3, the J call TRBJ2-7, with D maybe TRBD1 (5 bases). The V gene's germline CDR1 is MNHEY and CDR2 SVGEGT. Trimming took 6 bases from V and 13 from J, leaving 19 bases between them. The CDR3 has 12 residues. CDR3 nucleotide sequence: TGTGCCAGCAGCCGACCTCTGGGGCAGTCCTACTTC. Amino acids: CASSRPLGQSYF.

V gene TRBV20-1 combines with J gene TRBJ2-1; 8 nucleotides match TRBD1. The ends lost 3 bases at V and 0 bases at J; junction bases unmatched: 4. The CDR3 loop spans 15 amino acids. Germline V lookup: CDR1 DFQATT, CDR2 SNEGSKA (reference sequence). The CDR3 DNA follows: TGCAGTGCTAGGGGACAGGATTTCTCCTACAATGAGCAGTTCTTC. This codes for CSARGQDFSYNEQFF.

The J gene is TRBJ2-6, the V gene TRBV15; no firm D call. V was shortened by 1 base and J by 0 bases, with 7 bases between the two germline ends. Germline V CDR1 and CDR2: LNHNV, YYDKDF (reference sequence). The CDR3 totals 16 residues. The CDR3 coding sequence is TGTGCCACCAGCAGAGCATCGATCTCTGGGGCCAACGTCCTGACTTTC. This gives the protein CATSRASISGANVLTF.

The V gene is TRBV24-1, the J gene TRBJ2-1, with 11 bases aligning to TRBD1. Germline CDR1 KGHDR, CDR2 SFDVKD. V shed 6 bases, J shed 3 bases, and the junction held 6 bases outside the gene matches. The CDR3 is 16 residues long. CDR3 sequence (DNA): TGTGCCACCAGTACCACCGGGACAGGGGGCTACAATGAGCAGTTCTTC. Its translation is CATSTTGTGGYNEQFF.

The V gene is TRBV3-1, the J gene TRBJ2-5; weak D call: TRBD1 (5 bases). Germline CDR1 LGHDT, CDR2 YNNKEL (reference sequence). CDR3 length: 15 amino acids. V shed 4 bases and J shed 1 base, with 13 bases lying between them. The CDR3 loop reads CASSPQIQVQETQYF. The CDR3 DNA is TGTGCCAGCAGCCCCCAGATACAGGTCCAAGAGACCCAGTACTTC.

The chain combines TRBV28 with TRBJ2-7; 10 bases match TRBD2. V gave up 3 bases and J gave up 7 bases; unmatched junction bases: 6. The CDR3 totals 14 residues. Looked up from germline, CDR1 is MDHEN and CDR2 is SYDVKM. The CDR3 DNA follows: TGTGCCAGCAGTTTCCTAGCGGGAGTGAAGGAGCAGTACTTC. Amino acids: CASSFLAGVKEQYF.

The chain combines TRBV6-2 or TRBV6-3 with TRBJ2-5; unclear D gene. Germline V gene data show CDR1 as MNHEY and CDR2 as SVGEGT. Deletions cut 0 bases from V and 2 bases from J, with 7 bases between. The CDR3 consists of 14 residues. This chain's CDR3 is CASSYSGWQETQYF. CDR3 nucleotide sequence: TGTGCCAGCAGTTACTCAGGTTGGCAAGAGACCCAGTACTTC.

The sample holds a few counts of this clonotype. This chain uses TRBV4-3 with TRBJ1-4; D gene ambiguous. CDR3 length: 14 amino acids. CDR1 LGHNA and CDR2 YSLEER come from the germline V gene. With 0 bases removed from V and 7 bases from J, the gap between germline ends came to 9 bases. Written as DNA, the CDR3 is TGCGCCAGCAGCCAAGATGTAGAGGCTGAAAAACTGTTTTTT. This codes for CASSQDVEAEKLFF.